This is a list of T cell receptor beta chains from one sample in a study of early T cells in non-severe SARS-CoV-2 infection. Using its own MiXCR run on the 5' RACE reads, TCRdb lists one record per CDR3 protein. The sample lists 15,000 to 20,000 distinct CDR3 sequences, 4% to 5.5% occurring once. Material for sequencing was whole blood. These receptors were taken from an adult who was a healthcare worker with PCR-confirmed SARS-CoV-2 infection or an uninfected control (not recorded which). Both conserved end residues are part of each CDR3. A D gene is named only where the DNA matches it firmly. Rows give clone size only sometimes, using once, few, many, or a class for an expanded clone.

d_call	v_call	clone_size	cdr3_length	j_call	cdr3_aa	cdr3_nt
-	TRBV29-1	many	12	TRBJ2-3	CSVLQVTDTQYF	TGCAGCGTTCTCCAGGTCACAGATACGCAGTATTTT
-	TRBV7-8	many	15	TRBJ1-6	CASSLETGFNSPLHF	TGTGCCAGCAGCTTAGAAACAGGGTTCAATTCACCCCTCCACTTT
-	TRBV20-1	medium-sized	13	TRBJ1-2	CSARDGTTYGYTF	TGCAGTGCTAGAGACGGGACTACCTATGGCTACACCTTC
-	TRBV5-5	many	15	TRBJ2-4	CASSLGSRGANIQYF	TGTGCCAGCAGCTTGGGGTCAAGGGGGGCGAACATTCAGTACTTC
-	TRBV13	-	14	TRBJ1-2	CASSLEGVNYGYTF	TGTGCCAGCAGCTTAGAGGGGGTTAACTATGGCTACACCTTC
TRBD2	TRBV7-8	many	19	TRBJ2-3	CASSPTGTSGSSRADTQYF	TGTGCCAGCAGCCCAACCGGGACTAGCGGGAGTTCGCGTGCAGATACGCAGTATTTT
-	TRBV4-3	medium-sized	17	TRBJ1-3	CASSPRRKASSGNTIYF	TGCGCCAGCAGCCCCAGACGAAAGGCAAGCTCTGGAAACACCATATATTTT
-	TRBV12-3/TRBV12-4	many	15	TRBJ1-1	CASSFGLRRYTEAFF	TGTGCCAGCAGTTTCGGACTGCGACGGTACACTGAAGCTTTCTTT
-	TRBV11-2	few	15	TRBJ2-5	CASSPAGLFQETQYF	TGTGCCAGCAGCCCGGCCGGACTCTTCCAAGAGACCCAGTACTTC
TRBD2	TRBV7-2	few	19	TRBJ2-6	CASTLRPSGTSSGANVLTF	TGTGCCAGTACCTTGAGGCCGAGCGGGACTAGCTCTGGGGCCAACGTCCTGACTTTC
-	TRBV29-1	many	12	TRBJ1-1	CSVPHGDTEAFF	TGCAGCGTTCCCCACGGGGACACTGAAGCTTTCTTT
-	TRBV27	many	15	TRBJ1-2	CASSLRGGRVYGYTF	TGTGCCAGCAGTTTAAGGGGGGGAAGAGTCTATGGCTACACCTTC
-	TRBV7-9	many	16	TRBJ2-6	CASRTERGLGANVLTF	TGTGCCAGCAGGACCGAACGGGGGCTTGGGGCCAACGTCCTGACTTTC
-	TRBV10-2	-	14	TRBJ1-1	CASSDGLLNTEAFF	TGCGCCAGCAGTGACGGTTTATTGAACACTGAAGCTTTCTTT
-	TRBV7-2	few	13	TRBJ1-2	CASSPQGINGYTF	TGTGCCAGCAGCCCCCAGGGAATTAATGGCTACACCTTC
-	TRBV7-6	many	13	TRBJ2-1	CASSSQGLHEQFF	TGTGCCAGCAGCTCCCAGGGTCTTCATGAGCAGTTCTTC
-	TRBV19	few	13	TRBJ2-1	CASRPTWDNEQFF	TGTGCCAGTAGACCAACGTGGGACAATGAGCAGTTCTTC
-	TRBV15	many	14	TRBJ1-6	CATSGSSYNSPLHF	TGTGCCACCAGCGGCAGCTCCTATAATTCACCCCTCCACTTT
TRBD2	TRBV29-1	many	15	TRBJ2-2	CSASTSGPNTGELFF	TGCAGCGCATCAACTAGCGGCCCGAACACCGGGGAGCTGTTTTTT
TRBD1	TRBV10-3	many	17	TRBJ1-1	CASTRGGGSVIYTEAFF	TGTGCCTCGACCCGAGGAGGGGGCAGTGTTATTTACACTGAAGCTTTCTTT
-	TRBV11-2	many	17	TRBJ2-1	CASSLGSGPHIYNEQFF	TGTGCCAGCAGCTTAGGATCGGGACCACATATCTACAATGAGCAGTTCTTC
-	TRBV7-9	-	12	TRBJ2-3	CASSLTRDTQYF	TGTGCCAGCAGCTTAACTAGGGATACGCAGTATTTT
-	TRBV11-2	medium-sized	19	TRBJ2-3	CASSLDHRVWVRLTDTQYF	TGTGCCAGCAGCTTAGATCACCGGGTATGGGTGAGACTGACAGATACGCAGTATTTT
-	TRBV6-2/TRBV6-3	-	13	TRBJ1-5	CASSWGGNQPQHF	TGTGCCAGCAGTTGGGGGGGCAATCAGCCCCAGCATTTT
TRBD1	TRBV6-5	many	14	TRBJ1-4	CASSTAGTGEKLFF	TGTGCCAGCAGTACCGCCGGGACAGGGGAAAAACTGTTTTTT
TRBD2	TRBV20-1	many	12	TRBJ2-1	CSARDRTSEQFF	TGCAGTGCTAGAGACAGGACTAGTGAGCAGTTCTTC
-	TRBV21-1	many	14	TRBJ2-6	CASSKSSGANVLTF	TGTGCCAGCAGCAAAAGCTCTGGGGCCAACGTCCTGACTTTC
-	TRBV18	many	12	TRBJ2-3	CATADLTDTQYF	TGTGCCACCGCCGACCTCACAGATACGCAGTATTTT
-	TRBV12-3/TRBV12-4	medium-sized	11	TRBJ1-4	CASSQHEKLFF	TGTGCCAGCAGCCAGCACGAAAAACTGTTTTTT
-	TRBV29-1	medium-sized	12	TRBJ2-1	CSVVGGGSEQFF	TGCAGCGTTGTTGGAGGGGGCAGTGAGCAGTTCTTC
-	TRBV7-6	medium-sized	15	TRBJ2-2	CASSPLAGNTGELFF	TGTGCCAGCAGCCCACTAGCCGGGAACACCGGGGAGCTGTTTTTT
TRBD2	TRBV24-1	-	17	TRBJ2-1	CATSDTSGLVPNNEQFF	TGTGCCACCAGTGACACGTCGGGACTAGTACCAAACAATGAGCAGTTCTTC
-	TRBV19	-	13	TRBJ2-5	CATHPGGHVSQYF	TGTGCCACCCATCCTGGGGGGCATGTATCCCAGTACTTC
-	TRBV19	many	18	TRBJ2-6	CASSSRRGASSGANVLTF	TGTGCCAGTAGTTCCCGACGAGGGGCATCATCTGGGGCCAACGTCCTGACTTTC
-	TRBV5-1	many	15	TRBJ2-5	CASSLDLGVQETQYF	TGCGCCAGCAGCTTGGACCTCGGGGTTCAAGAGACCCAGTACTTC
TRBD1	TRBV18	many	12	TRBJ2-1	CASFNTGGQQFF	TGTGCCAGCTTTAATACAGGGGGTCAGCAGTTCTTC
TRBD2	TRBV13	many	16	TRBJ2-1	CASSLRSSGRYNEQFF	TGTGCCAGCAGCTTACGGTCTAGCGGGAGGTACAATGAGCAGTTCTTC
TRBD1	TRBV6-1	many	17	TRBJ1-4	CASSERQGLARAEKLFF	TGTGCCAGCAGTGAAAGACAGGGTTTGGCCCGGGCGGAAAAACTGTTTTTT
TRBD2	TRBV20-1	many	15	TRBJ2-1	CSARDFQREGGEQFF	TGCAGTGCTAGAGATTTCCAGCGGGAGGGCGGTGAGCAGTTCTTC
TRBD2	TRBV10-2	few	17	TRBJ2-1	CASSEWRTSGPNNEQFF	TGCGCCAGCAGTGAGTGGAGGACTAGCGGGCCTAACAATGAGCAGTTCTTC
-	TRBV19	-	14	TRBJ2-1	CASSPRRQSNEQFF	TGTGCCAGTAGTCCCCGACGACAGTCCAATGAGCAGTTCTTC
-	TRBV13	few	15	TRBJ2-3	CASSYRAPSPDTQYF	TGTGCCAGCAGTTATCGGGCACCAAGTCCAGATACGCAGTATTTT
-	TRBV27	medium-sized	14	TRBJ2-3	CASSSWGHTDTQYF	TGTGCCAGCAGTTCCTGGGGCCACACAGATACGCAGTATTTT
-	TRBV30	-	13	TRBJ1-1	CAWSVSVNTEAFF	TGTGCCTGGAGTGTATCGGTGAACACTGAAGCTTTCTTT
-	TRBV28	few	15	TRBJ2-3	CASSPQGGYTDTQYF	TGTGCCAGCAGTCCCCAGGGCGGGTACACAGATACGCAGTATTTT
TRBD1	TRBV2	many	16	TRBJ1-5	CASRVQGAGMNQPQHF	TGTGCCAGCAGAGTACAGGGGGCGGGGATGAATCAGCCCCAGCATTTT
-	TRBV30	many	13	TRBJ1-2	CAWIIKGGDGYTF	TGTGCCTGGATCATAAAGGGGGGAGATGGCTACACCTTC
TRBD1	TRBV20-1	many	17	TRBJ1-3	CSAAGQGPQLSGNTIYF	TGCAGTGCCGCGGGACAGGGTCCCCAGTTGTCTGGAAACACCATATATTTT
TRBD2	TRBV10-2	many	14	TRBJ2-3	CATSSGTSTDTQYF	TGCGCCACTTCTAGCGGGACTAGCACAGATACGCAGTATTTT
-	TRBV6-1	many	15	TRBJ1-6	CASSAASSYNSPLHF	TGTGCCAGCAGTGCGGCCAGCTCCTATAATTCACCCCTCCACTTT
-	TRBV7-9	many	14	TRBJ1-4	CASTLLGSDEKLFF	TGTGCCAGCACCCTCCTGGGGTCGGATGAAAAACTGTTTTTT
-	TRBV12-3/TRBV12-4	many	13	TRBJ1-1	CASSLKGNTEAFF	TGTGCCAGCAGTTTGAAGGGTAACACTGAAGCTTTCTTT
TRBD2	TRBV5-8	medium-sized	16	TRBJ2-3	CASSSGLAGATDTQYF	TGTGCCAGCAGCTCGGGACTAGCGGGAGCCACAGATACGCAGTATTTT
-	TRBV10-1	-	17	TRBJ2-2	CASSDRITTDDTGELFF	TGCGCCAGCAGTGATAGGATTACCACTGACGACACCGGGGAGCTGTTTTTT
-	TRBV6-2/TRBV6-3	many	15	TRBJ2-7	CASRPQGGGTYEQYF	TGTGCCAGCAGACCCCAGGGGGGGGGAACCTACGAGCAGTACTTC
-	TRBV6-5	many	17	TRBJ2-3	CASSTEGSRLYTDTQYF	TGTGCCAGCAGTACGGAGGGGTCTCGCCTTTACACAGATACGCAGTATTTT
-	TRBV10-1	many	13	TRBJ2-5	CASSDAGRETQYF	TGCGCCAGCAGTGACGCGGGGCGTGAGACCCAGTACTTC
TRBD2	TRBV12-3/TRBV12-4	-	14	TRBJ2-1	CASSFLAGGNEQFF	TGTGCCAGCAGTTTTCTAGCGGGGGGCAATGAGCAGTTCTTC
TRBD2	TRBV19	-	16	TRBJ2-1	CASSALEREYGNEQFF	TGTGCCAGTAGTGCCCTAGAGCGGGAGTACGGTAATGAGCAGTTCTTC